This T cell receptor beta chain was recovered during a study of T cell repertoires in cytomegalovirus infection. The wider study: Public TCR beta signatures marked donors with CMV infection and the matching HLA. Overall study findings and caveats: CMV-specific TCR beta clonotypes restricted by HLA-C dominated the ex vivo response. Carriers of CMV and the relevant HLA type were discriminated by public TCR beta frequency.

TCRdb re-called the reads with MiXCR, one entry per CDR3 protein. In the table there are 120,000 to 150,000 distinct CDR3 sequences, approximately 5.9% of which are singletons. This CDR3 is 12 amino acids long. V was trimmed by 4 bases and J by 8 bases, leaving 9 bases between them. The germline V gene has CDR1 ENHRY and CDR2 SYGVKD. The table lists this clonotype with many counts. Its antigen is unknown. Sequenced input: PBMCs. The rearrangement uses TRBV10-3 and TRBJ2-1; weak D call: TRBD2 (5 bases). The receptor was derived from a human donor in good health (CMV status not recorded). Some clones in this sample may be carry-over from other donors' samples. CDR3 DNA: TGTGCCATCAGTGCTGAGGGTGATGAGCAGTTCTTC. The encoded protein is CAISAEGDEQFF.